Listed below are T cell receptor beta chains from one sample, sequenced in a study of monozygotic twins with cystic fibrosis. Measured with immunoSEQ multiplex PCR; TCRdb has only the in-frame clones, and not every one. The repertoire consists of tens of thousands of clones, with roughly 96% occurring once and the leading ten covering 2.7%. Sequenced input: blood. These receptor sequences come from a girl aged 2 to 9 with cystic fibrosis. The CDR3 runs from the conserved cysteine through the conserved F or W.

V	J	CDR3
TRBV9	TRBJ2-3	CASSRELDTQYF
TRBV29-1	TRBJ2-5	CLVRHRETQYF
TRBV4-1	TRBJ2-2	CASSQEGLNTGELFF
TRBV4-1	TRBJ1-1	CASSQAGDTEAFF
TRBV6-1	TRBJ1-5	CASSEAPQGYQPQHF
TRBV4-3	TRBJ2-3	CASSPGLAGVDTQYF
TRBV28	TRBJ2-7	CASSLVSGGAYEQYF
TRBV23-1	TRBJ2-5	CASSQFSGQETQYF
TRBV10-3	TRBJ2-5	CAISESLLPSQETQYF
TRBV9	TRBJ2-1	CASSVEGGSAYNEQFF